This TCR beta chain was identified during a study of T cells after yellow fever vaccination. Study as a whole: Preparation of the low-cell-number fractions used SMART-Seq v4 Ultra Low Input.

Study observations and caveats: Clones from primary vaccination mostly reappeared after the booster (around 96% CD4, over 85% CD8).

Universal primer sites and UMIs were introduced during 5'RACE template-switching synthesis of TCR cDNA. TCRdb independently ran MiXCR on the 5' RACE reads; one entry per CDR3 protein. The sample shows approximately 300,000 distinct CDR3 sequences, roughly 6.8% of them seen only once. In this sample, this clonotype turned up many times. Its antigen is currently unknown. Sequenced here: PBMCs, sampled roughly 46 days after the first yellow fever vaccination. This receptor was identified in a young man who received the YFV17D yellow fever vaccine.

CDR3 loop: CASSPSMNTGELFF. The CDR3 DNA follows: TGTGCCAGCTCACCGTCGATGAACACCGGGGAGCTGTTTTTT. The gene calls are TRBV18 and TRBJ2-2; no reliable D call. V gave up 3 bases and J gave up 1 base, with 6 bases separating them. Germline loops: CDR1 KGHSH, CDR2 LQKENI. The CDR3 is 14 residues long.